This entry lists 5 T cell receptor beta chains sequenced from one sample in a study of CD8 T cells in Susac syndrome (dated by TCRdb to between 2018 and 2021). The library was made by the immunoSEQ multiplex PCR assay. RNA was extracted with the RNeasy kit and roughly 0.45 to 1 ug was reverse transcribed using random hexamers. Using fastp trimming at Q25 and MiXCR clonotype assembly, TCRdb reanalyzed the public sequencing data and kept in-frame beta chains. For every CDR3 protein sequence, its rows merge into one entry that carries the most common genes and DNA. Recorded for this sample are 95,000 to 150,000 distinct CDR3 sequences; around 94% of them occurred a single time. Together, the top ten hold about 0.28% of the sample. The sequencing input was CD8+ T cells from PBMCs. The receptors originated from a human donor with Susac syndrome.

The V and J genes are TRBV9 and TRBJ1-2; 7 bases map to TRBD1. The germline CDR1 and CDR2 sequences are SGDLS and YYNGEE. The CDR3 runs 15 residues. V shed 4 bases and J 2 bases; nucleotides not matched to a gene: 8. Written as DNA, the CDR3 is TGTGCCAGCAGCACCCAACAGGGGTCGAACTATGGCTACACCTTC. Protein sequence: CASSTQQGSNYGYTF.

CDR3 nucleotides: TGCGCCAGCAGCCAAGGCCAGGGAGTTGCCCAGTACTTC. This sequence encodes CASSQGQGVAQYF. V gene TRBV4-1 combines with J gene TRBJ2-5, with D perhaps matching TRBD1 or TRBD2 (5 bases each). CDR1 is MGHRA, CDR2 YSYEKL, per germline. With 1 base removed from V and 9 bases from J, the gap between germline ends came to 12 bases. The CDR3 spans 13 residues.

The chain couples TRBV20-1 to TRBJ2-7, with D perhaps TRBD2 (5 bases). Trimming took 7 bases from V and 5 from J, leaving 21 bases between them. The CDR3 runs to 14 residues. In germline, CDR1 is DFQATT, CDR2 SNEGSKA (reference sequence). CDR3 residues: CSVTRELSPDEQYF. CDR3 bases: TGCAGTGTTACTAGGGAACTCTCTCCAGACGAGCAGTACTTC.

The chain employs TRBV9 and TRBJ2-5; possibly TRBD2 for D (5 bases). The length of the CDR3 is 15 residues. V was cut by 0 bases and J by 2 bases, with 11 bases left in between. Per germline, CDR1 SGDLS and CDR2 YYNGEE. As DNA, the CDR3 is TGTGCCAGCAGCGTAGACGGGGTGAGGCAAGAGACCCAGTACTTC. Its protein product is CASSVDGVRQETQYF.

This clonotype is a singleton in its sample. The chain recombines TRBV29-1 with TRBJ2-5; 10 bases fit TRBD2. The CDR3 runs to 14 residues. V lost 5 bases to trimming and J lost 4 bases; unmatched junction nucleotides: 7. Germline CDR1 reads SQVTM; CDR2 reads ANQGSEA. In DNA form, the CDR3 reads TGCAGCGTTCTCAGCGGGGGGGCCGGAGAGACCCAGTACTTC. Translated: CSVLSGGAGETQYF.